Listed here are 15 T cell receptor beta chains from one sample, sequenced in a study of T cell responses to AZD1222 COVID-19 vaccine. Only in-frame clones appear in the TCRdb table, and some are missing; sequencing was by immunoSEQ multiplex PCR. This sample yields 130,000 to 150,000 clones, of which under 95% are seen a single time; 3.1% belongs to the top ten. The specimen was peripheral blood, collected on day 0 of AZD1222 vaccination. The receptors shown here come from an adult in good health.

The V and J genes are TRBV6-4 and TRBJ2-7, with a possible D match to TRBD1 (5 bases). This CDR3 contains 13 residues. V shed 3 bases and J shed 2 bases, with 8 bases lying between them. The V gene's germline CDR1 is MRHNA and CDR2 SNTAGT. The CDR3 loop reads CASSDGATYEQYF. CDR3 bases: TGTGCCAGCAGTGATGGGGCCACCTACGAGCAGTACTTC.

J is TRBJ1-2 and V is TRBV11-2; D uncertain. Germline V CDR1 and CDR2: SGHAT, FQNNGV. This CDR3 spans 11 amino acids. V lost 3 bases to trimming and J lost 7 bases, with 6 bases between them. The DNA of the CDR3 is TGTGCCAGCAGCTTTAGAGGTGGCTACACCTTC. It encodes CASSFRGGYTF. Looking up the rest from reference TRBV11-2 and TRBJ1-2 gives the full variable domain: EAGVAQSPRYKIIEKRQSVAFWCNPISGHATLYWYQQILGQGPKLLIQFQNNGVVDDSQLPKDRFSAERLKGVDSTLKIQPAKLEDSAVYLCASSFRGGYTFGSGTRLTVV.

The chain recombines TRBV12-3 or TRBV12-4 with TRBJ2-7; 7 nucleotides agree with TRBD2. V lost 1 base and J lost 4; bases outside the gene matches: 1. This CDR3 is 13 amino acids long. The CDR3 DNA sequence: TGTGCCAGCAGTTTAGGGACTAGGTACGAGCAGTACTTC. Translating it yields CASSLGTRYEQYF.

The chain uses TRBV19 and TRBJ1-1; 9 bases match TRBD1. The CDR3 extends over 15 amino acids. Trimming at V came to 5 bases and at J to 2 bases, leaving 6 bases not matched to a gene. Per germline, CDR1 LNHDA and CDR2 SQIVND (reference sequence). This chain's CDR3 is CASSFPDRGNTEAFF. For the CDR3, the DNA is TGTGCCAGTAGTTTCCCGGACAGGGGTAACACTGAAGCTTTCTTT.

The chain employs TRBV3-1 (or the pseudogene TRBV3-2) and TRBJ1-2, with D possibly being TRBD1 (5 bases). Trimming cost V 2 bases and J 4 bases, with 8 bases left between them. CDR3 length equals 13 residues. The germline V gene encodes CDR1 LGHDT and CDR2 YNNKEL (reference sequence). The CDR3 is CASSQPRGYGYTF. The CDR3 nucleotides are TGTGCCAGCAGCCAACCGAGGGGCTATGGCTACACCTTC.

This clone was seen only once. The V gene is TRBV7-2, the J gene TRBJ1-2, with a tentative D call TRBD1 (6 bases). Germline V lookup: CDR1 SGHTA, CDR2 FQGNSA. The CDR3 extends over 17 amino acids. Trimming took 3 bases from V and 6 from J, leaving 23 bases between them. CDR3 nucleotides: TGTGCCAGCAGCTTGTCAGGGGCCAGGCCTCCTGGACATGGCTACACCTTC. Translation: CASSLSGARPPGHGYTF.

This rearrangement joins TRBV30 to TRBJ1-6; D uncertain. V lost 0 bases and J lost 7, with 4 bases in between. The CDR3 sequence is 12 residues long. Germline CDR1 reads GTSNPN; CDR2 reads SVGIG (reference sequence). The CDR3 nucleotides read TGTGCCTGGAGTGTAGAGAATTCACCCCTCCACTTT. Its protein product is CAWSVENSPLHF.

This sequence joins TRBV12-3 or TRBV12-4 and TRBJ1-2, with D maybe TRBD1 (5 bases). Trimming pared 2 bases from V and 6 bases from J, leaving 10 bases between. The CDR3 has 13 residues. CDR3 sequence: CASSLRQGDGYTF. The CDR3 DNA reads TGTGCCAGCAGTTTACGGCAGGGTGATGGCTACACCTTC.

The rearrangement joins TRBV10-3 to TRBJ2-3; 7 bases map to TRBD2. CDR1 ENHRY and CDR2 SYGVKD come from the germline V gene. J gave up 1 base and V 4 bases, and 5 bases lay outside the gene matches. The CDR3 runs to 15 residues. CDR3 residues: CAISGLGLGTDTQYF. Here the CDR3 DNA reads TGTGCCATCAGTGGTCTCGGACTAGGCACAGATACGCAGTATTTT.

The chain links TRBV9 to TRBJ2-1; perhaps D is TRBD1 or TRBD2 (5 bases each). CDR1 and CDR2 (germline): SGDLS, YYNGEE. Trimming stripped 5 bases from V and 0 bases from J, with 15 bases between. This CDR3 has 16 amino acids. The CDR3 here is CASSPQEASSYNEQFF. The DNA of the CDR3 is TGTGCCAGCAGTCCACAGGAGGCCAGCTCCTACAATGAGCAGTTCTTC.

The chain employs TRBV6-5 and TRBJ2-5, with a tentative D call TRBD2 (6 bases). The V and J ends lost 4 bases and 3 bases respectively, with 9 bases between them. Germline V lookup: CDR1 MNHEY, CDR2 SVGAGI. There are 13 residues in the CDR3. The CDR3 sequence: CASSWGVKETQYF. CDR3 nucleotides: TGTGCCAGCAGTTGGGGGGTAAAAGAGACCCAGTACTTC.

The V and J genes are TRBV27 and TRBJ1-2, with TRBD1 matching over 7 bases. Trimming removed 5 bases from V and 5 bases from J; junction bases left unmatched: 5. Germline values: CDR1 MNHEY, CDR2 SMNVEV (reference sequence). This CDR3 region has 13 residues. The CDR3 spells CASSLQGRYGYTF. CDR3 coding DNA: TGTGCCAGCAGTCTACAGGGGAGATATGGCTACACCTTC.

This chain links TRBV6-2 or TRBV6-3 with TRBJ2-3; D might be TRBD2 (6 bases). The CDR3 contains 14 residues. V lost 5 bases and J lost 0, with 9 bases in between. CDR1 is MNHEY, CDR2 SVGEGT, per germline. The DNA of the CDR3 is TGTGCCAGCAGTAACGGGGGTAGCACAGATACGCAGTATTTT. It is translated as CASSNGGSTDTQYF.

For the CDR3, the DNA is TGTGCCAGTAGTCCGGGACAGGGCCCCTATGGCTACACCTTC. It specifies CASSPGQGPYGYTF. The rearrangement links TRBV19 to TRBJ1-2, with 9 bases that match TRBD1. CDR3 length: 14 residues. Germline V lookup: CDR1 LNHDA, CDR2 SQIVND (reference sequence). V trimming: 5 bases; J trimming: 4 bases; junction bases outside the gene matches: 5.

The rearrangement links TRBV6-2 or TRBV6-3 to TRBJ2-5; no clear D. The CDR3 runs 11 residues. V lost 5 bases and J lost 2, with 3 bases in between. The germline gives CDR1 MNHEY, CDR2 SVGEGT. The CDR3 sequence is CASSVQETQYF. The CDR3 DNA is TGTGCCAGCAGTGTACAAGAGACCCAGTACTTC.